This T cell receptor (beta chain) was obtained from a study of T cell changes during pregnancy in multiple sclerosis (dated by TCRdb to about 2019). Background for the entire study: The study examined how the T cell repertoire changed over the course of pregnancy in women with multiple sclerosis.

Library method: the immunoSEQ multiplex PCR assay. This is the immuneACCESS table as TCRdb keeps it, with only in-frame sequences that have V and J called. A part of the clones is gone; compared with another copy, unresolved V genes explain less than half, and the rest is unexplained. Across this sample there are some 80,000 clones, with 90% to 95% seen only once. The ten biggest clones cover more than 0.85% of the sample. To note about this clone: Its binding antigen is unknown. No quality values exist for individual bases; no much larger clone is one base distant.

The junction shows trimming of 7 bases on V and 1 base on J, and the gene matches do not reach 9 bases of it. CDR3 length: 15 amino acids, cysteine to phenylalanine. Of the read, only the CDR3 DNA is kept; its 45 bases are in frame from base 1. Based on the germline V gene, the CDR1 and CDR2 sequences are SGHTA and FQGNSA. The source material was peripheral blood, sampled in the second trimester of pregnancy. This receptor was obtained from a female donor with multiple sclerosis, enrolled in a pregnancy study. Here the chain combines TRBV7-2 and TRBJ1-1; TRBD1 matches 7 bases in the middle. The DNA sequence follows: TGTGCCAGCACCCCCCCGACAGGGAAGAACACTGAAGCTTTCTTT. This sequence encodes CASTPPTGKNTEAFF.